The table lists the clone carrying this T cell receptor (beta chain) with many counts. Its cognate antigen is unknown. This entry comes from a study of T cells in Graves' hyperthyroidism and ophthalmopathy. On the study more broadly: Peripheral blood was acquired at first diagnosis, ahead of any therapy whatsoever. General study findings and limits: In the blood, most expanded thyroid clonotypes above 0.001 appeared as well. It was a median approximately 7.1 months before onset that the model predicted ophthalmopathy.

The CDR3 runs to 13 residues. Per germline, CDR1 MNHNY and CDR2 SVGAGI (reference sequence). Trimming left V 2 bases short and J 3 bases short, with 5 bases between. It was RNA transcripts that yielded the amplified TCR beta CDR3 regions. TCR CDR3 regions were first amplified by RT-PCR with HTBI primers. TCRdb re-called the multiplex PCR reads with MiXCR, one entry per CDR3 protein. Among roughly 250,000 distinct CDR3 sequences listed, about 15% were seen once. Sequencing was performed on blood. The gene calls are TRBV6-6 and TRBJ1-5; no clear D. The TCR comes from a woman aged 18-29 years with Graves' ophthalmopathy. CDR3 in amino acids: CASSYDLNQPQHF. In DNA, the CDR3 is TGTGCCAGCAGTTACGACCTCAATCAGCCCCAGCATTTT.